Listed here is a single TCR beta chain. This clone was recorded only once. Its antigen is unknown. Base qualities are missing; no much larger clone stands one base away. The immunoSEQ Assay, a bias-controlled multiplex PCR, was used to amplify TCRbeta CDR3 regions from genomic DNA. Per the authors' processing: Within the assay, amplification of reference gene primers was used to estimate how many nucleated cells each sample contained. Sequence reads were collapsed and filtered to measure the absolute abundance of every unique TCRbeta CDR3 rearrangement. Productive Simpson clonality was computed per sample as the square root of Simpson's diversity index over productive rearrangements. TCRdb mirrors the immuneACCESS table, restricted to in-frame sequences. Some clones are absent from its copies; in checked studies, under half trace to an unresolved V gene, and the reason for the others is unknown. V and J calls and clone size come straight from that table; D and trimming were deduced from the DNA. This sample holds approximately 97,000 clones; about 91% were observed only once. The top ten clonotypes cover roughly 4.3% of the sample.

From the germline V gene (reference sequence), CDR1 is DFQATT and CDR2 is SNEGSKA. Its CDR3 holds 14 amino acids, cysteine through phenylalanine. CDR3 DNA only is kept here, 42 bases in frame from base 1. Between the V and J ends, shortened by 3 bases and 0 bases respectively, the junction contains 12 bases. This specimen belongs to a study of blood T cell repertoires in COVID-19 (dated by TCRdb to the early 2020s). Context from the whole study: Collaborator samples came from the United States, Italy and Spain and covered acute and convalescent phases of COVID-19. A de-identified subject ID, COVID-19 status, age in years and sex were almost always included in the sample metadata. Where available, HLA class I and class II types were obtained from metadata supplied by the sample provider rather than from assay-based typing. The repertoires were released in a freely available public database meant as a resource for research on the immune response to SARS-CoV-2. The prospective study material was composed of cDNA or gDNA derived from T cells, B-cell-depleted T cells, or PBMCs. The dataset comprised deeply sampled blood TCRbeta repertoires from subjects exposed to, actively infected with, or recovered from COVID-19. Samples were obtained from the ongoing ImmuneRACE study (first 160 participants) and from about 1,300 subjects provided by 6 global collaborators. Points the paper makes about the study in general: The amount of clinical and demographic metadata varied by source and participant and was provided uncurated.

Each collaborating institution followed its own protocols to collect whole blood in K2EDTA tubes. Collaborator samples were shipped for TCRbeta analysis as frozen whole blood, isolated PBMCs, or DNA extracted from either sample type. Material for sequencing was peripheral blood. In this chain, TRBV20-1 is recombined with TRBJ2-7, with TRBD2 tentatively as D gene (6 bases match). The receptor comes from a man aged 18 to 30 with acute or convalescent COVID-19. The nucleotides read TGCAGTGCTAGTTTACTAGCCTACTCCTACGAGCAGTACTTC. It codes for CSASLLAYSYEQYF.